The source of this TCR beta chain is a study of healthy donors' naive CD4 and CD8 T cells. A linear amplification protocol produced the TCR libraries from 500 ng of total RNA. One entry per CDR3 protein, called by TCRdb with MiXCR from the reads. The table has about 180,000 distinct CDR3 sequences, 65% to 75% seen once. The V gene's germline CDR1 is SQVTM and CDR2 ANQGSEA. The CDR3 has 14 amino acids. Unmatched junction bases numbered 10, after V lost 5 bases and J lost 4 bases. Naive CD4+ cells were sorted as CD4+CD8-CD45RO-CD45RA+; naive CD8+ as CD8+CD4-CD45RA+CD27bright. The sequenced sample was naive CD4+ and CD8+ T cells sorted from blood, pooled from several donors. The chain uses TRBV29-1 and TRBJ2-7; TRBD2 matches 8 bases. The clonotype was recovered from a pool of human donors in good health; the sample pools cells from several healthy donors. The CDR3 nucleotides read TGCAGCGTTTATTTGGGTAGCGGGACTTACGAGCAGTACTTC. It codes for CSVYLGSGTYEQYF.